This entry describes one TCR beta chain. This clone was seen a few times. Its antigen is unknown. Base qualities are missing; no much larger clone stands one base away. Genomic DNA was extracted from sorted cells for sequencing of the TCRbeta CDR3 region. The immunoSEQ Assay was used for sequencing of TCRbeta CDR3 regions. Held by TCRdb, this immuneACCESS table contains in-frame sequences only and omits some clones. Under half of the omission traces to an unresolved V gene where checked; the cause of the rest is unknown. Recorded for this sample are tens of thousands of clones; nearly 90% of them occurred a single time. About 0.3% of the sample goes to the ten largest clones. The germline V gene (reference sequence) supplies CDR1 LNHDA and CDR2 SQIVND. From cysteine to phenylalanine, the CDR3 is 13 amino acids long. The sequence is cut down to CDR3 DNA, 39 bases in frame from base 1. V has 6 bases trimmed and J has 3 bases trimmed; junction bases matching no gene number 4.

This sample is part of a study of OX40 agonist ivuxolimab in advanced cancers. Broadly, across the study: Ivuxolimab, which targeted the costimulatory receptor OX40 (CD134), was an agonistic, fully human IgG2 monoclonal antibody. Intravenous ivuxolimab was administered to patients every 2 weeks at six dose levels: 0.01, 0.1, 0.3, 1.5, 3 and 10 mg/kg. Of the approximately 53 patients in dose escalation, about 19 had hepatocellular carcinoma, some 15 had melanoma, 9 had renal cell carcinoma and 9 had head and neck cancer. A male proportion of roughly 80% and a mean age of approximately 55 years, ranging from about 23 to 90, were recorded for the dose-escalation cohort. Patients were allowed to have had prior anti-PD-1, anti-PD-L1 or anti-CTLA-4 therapy, and approximately 43% of the dose-escalation patients had previously received checkpoint inhibitors. Partial responses were achieved by three dose-escalation patients, of whom one had hepatocellular carcinoma and two had cutaneous melanoma. The purpose of peripheral TCRbeta sequencing was to test whether ivuxolimab changed TCR sequence diversity and led to clonal T-cell expansion. The paper covers the monotherapy dose-escalation part of the phase I ivuxolimab trial, which included N of about 51 patients. Broad study findings and their caveats: On average, CD8+ T cells showed more expanded clones than CD4+ T cells after ivuxolimab. Which antigens the clonally expanded peripheral T cells were specific for was not determined. Partial responders in the 0.1-3.0 mg/kg groups had among the lowest normalized peripheral clonal expansion, especially among CD8+ T cells. Clonal expansion of both CD4+ and CD8+ blood T cells was observed from baseline to week 6 at doses 0.1 to 3.0 mg/kg. Low levels of normalized T-cell clonal expansion were also seen in some patients who did not respond.

Patients with a history of autoimmune disease or receiving systemic immunosuppression were excluded from the trial. Peripheral blood for TCR sequencing was drawn from every dose cohort at baseline, at cycle 4 day 1 and at cycle 7 day 1. The samples were drawn from a first-in-human, open-label, multicenter phase I dose-escalation trial of ivuxolimab. Adults with locally advanced or metastatic melanoma, renal cell, hepatocellular, or head and neck squamous cell carcinoma were enrolled in the trial. Before TCR sequencing, CD4+ T cells and CD8+ T cells from peripheral blood were sorted into separate populations.

This TCR came from an adult with an advanced solid tumor such as melanoma, head and neck, liver or kidney cancer. Sample: CD4+ or CD8+ T cells sorted from blood, taken in a trial of the OX40 agonist ivuxolimab. The chain is made from TRBV19 and TRBJ1-2, and 7 junctional nucleotides match TRBD1. The DNA reads as follows: TGTGCCAGTAGGCTTCAGGGGGACTATGGCTACACCTTC. Its protein reads: CASRLQGDYGYTF.